The next 3 T cell receptor beta chains were all read from a single sample in a study of T cell repertoires in cytomegalovirus infection. TCRdb re-analysed the reads in MiXCR, keeping a single row per CDR3 protein. The sample lists roughly 230,000 distinct CDR3 sequences, approximately 13% seen once, with under 2% in the top ten. The sample was PBMCs. The receptors were sampled from a human donor in good health (CMV status not recorded). Some clones in this sample may be carry-over from other donors' samples.

This clonotype was recorded many times. The chain joins TRBV19 to TRBJ1-4; D remains ambiguous. V was trimmed by 10 bases and J by 4 bases, leaving 13 bases between them. The CDR3 consists of 13 residues. Per germline, CDR1 LNHDA and CDR2 SQIVND (reference sequence). CDR3 DNA: TGTGCCACCAAGGACCGGTATAATGAAAAACTGTTTTTT. Its protein product is CATKDRYNEKLFF. The variable domain in full, with the rest retrieved from reference TRBV19 and TRBJ1-4, is DGGITQSPKYLFRKEGQNVTLSCEQNLNHDAMYWYRQDPGQGLRLIYYSQIVNDFQKGDIAEGYSVSREKKESFPLTVTSAQKNPTAFYLCATKDRYNEKLFFGSGTQLSVL.

This clonotype was detected many times. This chain connects TRBV6-2 or TRBV6-3 to TRBJ2-1, with 9 bases aligning to TRBD2. Germline values: CDR1 MNHEY, CDR2 SVGEGT. The CDR3 has 17 residues. V shed 0 bases, J shed 5 bases, and the junction held 8 bases outside the gene matches. DNA for the CDR3: TGTGCCAGCAGTTACTCTGGTAGCGGGAGAACGAACAATGAGCAGTTCTTC. It specifies CASSYSGSGRTNNEQFF.

The rearrangement links TRBV6-5 to TRBJ2-7, with a weak D call TRBD2 (5 bases). This CDR3 has 15 amino acids. Germline CDR1 and CDR2: MNHEY and SVGAGI. Trimming stripped 5 bases from V and 1 base from J, with 15 bases between. CDR3: CASSLARGPSYEQYF. CDR3 nucleotide sequence: TGTGCCAGCAGTCTCGCGAGAGGGCCTTCCTACGAGCAGTACTTC.